The rows below give T cell receptor beta chains drawn from one sample of a study of spatial heterogeneity in lung cancer. TCRdb passed the 5' RACE reads through MiXCR, listing each CDR3 protein once. The sample has tens of thousands of distinct CDR3 sequences, under 5.5% seen once. The sequences come from PBMCs, collected at surgery. Receptors originate from a male donor with early-stage non-small cell lung cancer. Each CDR3 is given with its conserved first and last residue. The D gene is left open where the match is weak. Only part of the rows carry a size: once, few, many, or a class if the clone is expanded.

len: 16
abundance: few
d_gene: NA
v_gene: TRBV18
j_gene: TRBJ1-3
CDR3aa: CASSPRRTDSGNTIYF
CDR3nt: TGTGCCAGCTCACCGAGAAGAACAGACTCTGGAAACACCATATATTTT

len: 13
abundance: many
d_gene: NA
v_gene: TRBV3-1
j_gene: TRBJ2-1
CDR3aa: CASSHHGGNEQFF
CDR3nt: TGTGCCAGCAGCCATCATGGGGGAAATGAGCAGTTCTTC

len: 17
abundance: many
d_gene: NA
v_gene: TRBV14
j_gene: TRBJ2-5
CDR3aa: CASSPPRQGRRFGTQYF
CDR3nt: TGTGCCAGCAGCCCCCCTCGGCAGGGGCGCCGCTTTGGGACCCAGTACTTC

len: 15
abundance: NA
d_gene: TRBD2
v_gene: TRBV6-5
j_gene: TRBJ2-1
CDR3aa: CASSLIAGVNNEQFF
CDR3nt: TGTGCCAGCAGTTTGATAGCGGGAGTAAACAATGAGCAGTTCTTC

len: 15
abundance: few
d_gene: NA
v_gene: TRBV10-3
j_gene: TRBJ1-1
CDR3aa: CAISESQGWVTEAFF
CDR3nt: TGTGCCATCAGTGAGTCGCAGGGTTGGGTGACTGAAGCTTTCTTT

len: 15
abundance: medium-sized
d_gene: NA
v_gene: TRBV5-1
j_gene: TRBJ1-1
CDR3aa: CASSLGRFTRTEAFF
CDR3nt: TGCGCCAGCAGCTTGGGGCGGTTCACGAGGACTGAAGCTTTCTTT

len: 14
abundance: many
d_gene: TRBD1
v_gene: TRBV7-3
j_gene: TRBJ1-6
CDR3aa: CASSSTGGQSPLHF
CDR3nt: TGTGCCAGCAGCTCGACAGGGGGACAGTCACCCCTCCACTTT

len: 15
abundance: many
d_gene: NA
v_gene: TRBV12-3/TRBV12-4
j_gene: TRBJ2-2
CDR3aa: CASSLIGRNTGELFF
CDR3nt: TGTGCCAGCAGTTTAATCGGCAGGAACACCGGGGAGCTGTTTTTT

len: 16
abundance: NA
d_gene: NA
v_gene: TRBV28
j_gene: TRBJ2-3
CDR3aa: CASSPTSTISTDTQYF
CDR3nt: TGTGCCAGCAGTCCGACGAGTACCATAAGCACAGATACGCAGTATTTT

len: 15
abundance: many
d_gene: TRBD2
v_gene: TRBV2
j_gene: TRBJ2-3
CDR3aa: CASSPAGLFADTQYF
CDR3nt: TGTGCCAGCAGCCCAGCGGGATTGTTCGCAGATACGCAGTATTTT

len: 14
abundance: many
d_gene: NA
v_gene: TRBV6-2/TRBV6-3
j_gene: TRBJ2-3
CDR3aa: CASRDGVGTDTQYF
CDR3nt: TGTGCCAGCAGGGACGGGGTAGGCACAGATACGCAGTATTTT

len: 15
abundance: many
d_gene: TRBD1
v_gene: TRBV7-6
j_gene: TRBJ2-7
CDR3aa: CASSSNLQGANEQYF
CDR3nt: TGTGCCAGCAGCTCCAATTTACAGGGGGCAAACGAGCAGTACTTC

len: 17
abundance: few
d_gene: TRBD1
v_gene: TRBV2
j_gene: TRBJ2-1
CDR3aa: CAIPGTGKKSSYNEQFF
CDR3nt: TGTGCCATCCCCGGGACAGGGAAAAAGAGCTCCTACAATGAGCAGTTCTTC

len: 13
abundance: few
d_gene: NA
v_gene: TRBV28
j_gene: TRBJ1-4
CDR3aa: CASSTAPREKLFF
CDR3nt: TGTGCCAGCAGTACAGCACCGCGGGAAAAACTGTTTTTT

len: 15
abundance: many
d_gene: NA
v_gene: TRBV5-5
j_gene: TRBJ1-5
CDR3aa: CASSYTTGINQPQHF
CDR3nt: TGTGCCAGCAGCTACACTACAGGGATAAATCAGCCCCAGCATTTT

len: 14
abundance: NA
d_gene: NA
v_gene: TRBV28
j_gene: TRBJ1-1
CDR3aa: CASSLYGARYEAFF
CDR3nt: TGTGCCAGCAGTTTATACGGCGCTAGATATGAAGCTTTCTTT

len: 15
abundance: many
d_gene: TRBD1
v_gene: TRBV27
j_gene: TRBJ2-5
CDR3aa: CASSADTGGYETQYF
CDR3nt: TGTGCCAGCAGTGCCGATACAGGGGGCTACGAGACCCAGTACTTC

len: 15
abundance: many
d_gene: NA
v_gene: TRBV6-6
j_gene: TRBJ2-4
CDR3aa: CASSLDSLAKNIQYF
CDR3nt: TGTGCCAGCAGTTTGGACAGTTTAGCCAAAAACATTCAGTACTTC

len: 14
abundance: many
d_gene: NA
v_gene: TRBV7-3
j_gene: TRBJ2-7
CDR3aa: CASSPAGSSYEQYF
CDR3nt: TGTGCCAGCAGCCCCGCCGGTAGCTCCTACGAGCAGTACTTC

len: 14
abundance: many
d_gene: TRBD2
v_gene: TRBV7-2
j_gene: TRBJ2-7
CDR3aa: CASSSSGSSYEQYF
CDR3nt: TGTGCCAGCAGCTCCAGCGGGAGCTCCTACGAGCAGTACTTC

len: 13
abundance: many
d_gene: NA
v_gene: TRBV6-1
j_gene: TRBJ2-5
CDR3aa: CASSTNLQETQYF
CDR3nt: TGTGCCAGCAGTACGAATCTACAAGAGACCCAGTACTTC

len: 11
abundance: many
d_gene: NA
v_gene: TRBV9
j_gene: TRBJ2-7
CDR3aa: CASSRGYEQYF
CDR3nt: TGTGCCAGCTCGAGGGGCTACGAGCAGTACTTC

len: 14
abundance: many
d_gene: NA
v_gene: TRBV6-5
j_gene: TRBJ2-7
CDR3aa: CASSYSTGTGEQYF
CDR3nt: TGTGCCAGCAGTTACTCGACGGGAACCGGCGAGCAGTACTTC

len: 16
abundance: many
d_gene: TRBD2
v_gene: TRBV5-1
j_gene: TRBJ2-3
CDR3aa: CASSSSRRGFTDTQYF
CDR3nt: TGCGCCAGCAGCTCCTCCCGGCGGGGGTTCACAGATACGCAGTATTTT

len: 15
abundance: few
d_gene: TRBD2
v_gene: TRBV6-1
j_gene: TRBJ2-1
CDR3aa: CASSGRTSRFNEQFF
CDR3nt: TGTGCCAGCAGTGGGCGGACTAGTCGGTTTAATGAGCAGTTCTTC

len: 16
abundance: many
d_gene: TRBD1
v_gene: TRBV7-3
j_gene: TRBJ2-3
CDR3aa: CASSPRTGGHTDTQYF
CDR3nt: TGTGCCAGCAGCCCACGGACAGGGGGGCACACAGATACGCAGTATTTT

len: 13
abundance: many
d_gene: NA
v_gene: TRBV12-3/TRBV12-4
j_gene: TRBJ2-7
CDR3aa: CASSYGGSAASYF
CDR3nt: TGTGCCAGCAGTTATGGGGGGTCCGCCGCCTCTTACTTC

len: 14
abundance: many
d_gene: NA
v_gene: TRBV13
j_gene: TRBJ2-7
CDR3aa: CASSIGGVHYEQYF
CDR3nt: TGTGCCAGCAGTATCGGAGGGGTACACTACGAGCAGTACTTC

len: 14
abundance: many
d_gene: NA
v_gene: TRBV30
j_gene: TRBJ2-7
CDR3aa: CAWSGPRSSYEQYF
CDR3nt: TGTGCCTGGAGTGGTCCCAGGAGCTCCTACGAGCAGTACTTC

len: 13
abundance: many
d_gene: NA
v_gene: TRBV7-9
j_gene: TRBJ2-1
CDR3aa: CASSLAGGQGAFF
CDR3nt: TGTGCCAGCAGCTTAGCGGGAGGTCAGGGTGCGTTCTTC

len: 14
abundance: many
d_gene: NA
v_gene: TRBV6-5
j_gene: TRBJ2-1
CDR3aa: CASSYGNGQHEQFF
CDR3nt: TGTGCCAGCAGTTACGGGAACGGCCAGCATGAGCAGTTCTTC

len: 14
abundance: NA
d_gene: TRBD1
v_gene: TRBV6-2/TRBV6-3
j_gene: TRBJ2-1
CDR3aa: CASSRQGSYNEQFF
CDR3nt: TGTGCCAGCAGTCGACAGGGTTCGTACAATGAGCAGTTCTTC

len: 14
abundance: many
d_gene: TRBD1
v_gene: TRBV27
j_gene: TRBJ1-5
CDR3aa: CASSLTGIDQPQHF
CDR3nt: TGTGCCAGCAGTTTGACAGGGATAGATCAGCCCCAGCATTTT

len: 12
abundance: many
d_gene: NA
v_gene: TRBV28
j_gene: TRBJ2-7
CDR3aa: CASSSQTYEQYF
CDR3nt: TGTGCCAGCAGTTCTCAGACCTACGAGCAGTACTTC

len: 16
abundance: many
d_gene: TRBD2
v_gene: TRBV20-1
j_gene: TRBJ2-7
CDR3aa: CSAHPRLAGLGYEQYF
CDR3nt: TGCAGTGCCCACCCCCGACTAGCGGGATTAGGGTACGAGCAGTACTTC

len: 15
abundance: many
d_gene: NA
v_gene: TRBV5-1
j_gene: TRBJ1-6
CDR3aa: CASSLMQSPNSPLHF
CDR3nt: TGCGCCAGCAGCTTGATGCAGAGCCCGAATTCACCCCTCCACTTT

len: 13
abundance: many
d_gene: TRBD1
v_gene: TRBV20-1
j_gene: TRBJ1-5
CDR3aa: CSATGTGGQPQHF
CDR3nt: TGCAGTGCTACCGGGACAGGGGGTCAGCCCCAGCATTTT

len: 15
abundance: few
d_gene: NA
v_gene: TRBV20-1
j_gene: TRBJ2-7
CDR3aa: CSARGGSGSSNEQYF
CDR3nt: TGCAGTGCTAGAGGCGGATCGGGGTCTTCCAACGAGCAGTACTTC

len: 15
abundance: many
d_gene: TRBD1
v_gene: TRBV20-1
j_gene: TRBJ1-3
CDR3aa: CSAKSPGQGFNTIYF
CDR3nt: TGCAGTGCTAAAAGCCCGGGACAGGGATTCAACACCATATATTTT

len: 12
abundance: many
d_gene: NA
v_gene: TRBV20-1
j_gene: TRBJ1-5
CDR3aa: CSAITGIQPQHF
CDR3nt: TGCAGTGCCATCACAGGGATTCAGCCCCAGCATTTT